Below are 18 T cell receptor beta chains sequenced from a single sample in a study of control samples from healthy donors and cancer patients. Method: immunoSEQ multiplex PCR; TCRdb's copy keeps in-frame clones and lacks some. The repertoire includes around 250,000 clones, 82% of them detected once, and more than 10% sits in the top ten. The material sequenced was PBMCs. The receptor source for this set is a woman between 55 and 75 years old with lung cancer.

V is TRBV5-1 and J is TRBJ2-5; perhaps TRBD1 as D (6 bases). Trimming cost V 5 bases and J 3 bases, with 11 bases left between them. The CDR3 is 13 residues long. The germline V gene has CDR1 SGHRS and CDR2 YFSETQ. The DNA of the CDR3 is TGCGCCAGCAGTTGGGGGCGCAAAGAGACCCAGTACTTC. Translation gives CASSWGRKETQYF.

The gene calls are TRBV5-4 and TRBJ2-4; 12 nucleotides match TRBD2. Looked up from germline, CDR1 is SGHNT and CDR2 is YYREEE (reference sequence). The CDR3 totals 16 residues. The V and J ends lost 4 bases and 5 bases, in that order; junction bases with no gene match: 7. CDR3 in DNA: TGTGCCAGCAGCCCTAGCGGGGGGGGCTCTCAAAACATTCAGTACTTC. It is translated as CASSPSGGGSQNIQYF.

This chain links TRBV9 with TRBJ2-2, with D perhaps matching TRBD1 (5 bases). V lost 4 bases and J lost 0, with 10 bases in between. CDR3 size: 15 residues. The V gene's germline CDR1 is SGDLS and CDR2 YYNGEE. CDR3 loop: CASSLQATNTGELFF. Written as DNA, the CDR3 is TGTGCCAGCAGCCTACAGGCAACGAACACCGGGGAGCTGTTTTTT.

This chain links TRBV19 with TRBJ2-2; D is possibly TRBD1 (5 bases). Germline values: CDR1 LNHDA, CDR2 SQIVND (reference sequence). The CDR3 contains 16 residues. With 3 bases removed from V and 6 bases from J, the gap between germline ends came to 17 bases. The DNA for the CDR3 is TGTGCCAGTAGTATGACGTCGACGCAAGGGGCCGGGGAGCTGTTTTTT. This gives the protein CASSMTSTQGAGELFF. Variable domain in full (rest from reference TRBV19 and TRBJ2-2): DGGITQSPKYLFRKEGQNVTLSCEQNLNHDAMYWYRQDPGQGLRLIYYSQIVNDFQKGDIAEGYSVSREKKESFPLTVTSAQKNPTAFYLCASSMTSTQGAGELFFGEGSRLTVL.

The chain recombines TRBV19 with TRBJ2-5, with TRBD2 matching 7 bases. With V trimmed by 4 bases and J by 2 bases, 7 bases remained unmatched. The CDR3 loop spans 15 amino acids. CDR1 is LNHDA, CDR2 SQIVND, per germline (reference sequence). For the CDR3, the DNA is TGTGCCAGTAGTAGAGCCGGGGGGTTTCAAGAGACCCAGTACTTC. As protein: CASSRAGGFQETQYF.

V and J are TRBV5-5 and TRBJ2-2, with 8 bases fitting TRBD1. The germline V gene has CDR1 SGHKS and CDR2 YYEKEE (reference sequence). The CDR3 is 16 residues long. Trimming at V came to 4 bases and at J to 2 bases, leaving 7 bases not matched to a gene. The CDR3 region has the DNA TGTGCCAGCAGCCTCGACAGGGGCTCCAACACCGGGGAGCTGTTTTTT. Its translation is CASSLDRGSNTGELFF.

V gene TRBV6-1 combines with J gene TRBJ1-4; 11 bases are a match to TRBD1. The J segment lost 0 bases and the V segment lost 4 bases, leaving 4 bases of the junction unmatched. Germline V CDR1 and CDR2: MNHNS, SASEGT. The length of the CDR3 is 17 residues. CDR3 loop: CASSAGTGGATNEKLFF. In DNA, the CDR3 is TGTGCCAGCAGTGCCGGGACAGGGGGAGCAACTAATGAAAAACTGTTTTTT.

This clone has a single count. The CDR3 sequence: CASSLDPSDVSEAFF. The CDR3 DNA reads as TGTGCCAGCAGCTTAGATCCGTCGGACGTCTCTGAAGCTTTCTTT. The chain combines TRBV11-2 with TRBJ1-1; no clear D gene. The CDR3 contains 15 residues. Trimming stripped 0 bases from V and 6 bases from J, with 14 bases between. In germline, CDR1 is SGHAT, CDR2 FQNNGV.

The V call is TRBV29-1, the J call TRBJ1-5; 7 bases match TRBD1. J lost 5 bases, V lost 6 bases, and 7 bases had no gene match. The germline CDR1 and CDR2 sequences are SQVTM and ANQGSEA. This CDR3 region has 13 residues. CDR3 residues: CSVNTQGDQPQHF. DNA of the CDR3: TGCAGCGTCAATACTCAGGGGGATCAGCCCCAGCATTTT.

This rearrangement joins TRBV5-1 to TRBJ2-3, with TRBD1 matching over 8 bases. Trimming cost V 5 bases and J 4 bases; bases outside gene matches: 6. Germline V gene lookup returns CDR1 SGHRS and CDR2 YFSETQ. The length of the CDR3 is 14 residues. CDR3 loop: CASRSGQGADTQYF. CDR3 nucleotides: TGCGCCAGCAGAAGTGGACAGGGAGCAGATACGCAGTATTTT.

The rearrangement links TRBV7-3 to TRBJ1-1; 7 nucleotides agree with TRBD1. The V segment lost 5 bases and the J segment 8 bases; nucleotides outside the gene matches: 14. Germline V gives CDR1 SGHTA, CDR2 FQGTGA. This CDR3 spans 15 amino acids. The CDR3 is CASSPGGFGTAEAFF. The CDR3 DNA reads TGTGCCAGCAGCCCCGGGGGATTCGGGACAGCGGAAGCTTTCTTT.

V gene TRBV19 combines with J gene TRBJ1-5, with D unresolved. Looked up from germline, CDR1 is LNHDA and CDR2 is SQIVND (reference sequence). CDR3 length: 13 amino acids. With 3 bases removed from V and 4 bases from J, the gap between germline ends came to 7 bases. Here the CDR3 DNA reads TGTGCCAGTAGTATCCCAGATAATCAGCCCCAGCATTTT. Protein: CASSIPDNQPQHF.

V usage is TRBV5-6 and J usage is TRBJ1-2; D gene ambiguous. Trimming took off 2 bases at V and 4 bases at J, with 12 bases between the two ends. CDR1 is SGHDT, CDR2 YYEEEE, per germline. The CDR3 spans 14 residues. The CDR3 here is CASSFWLEGYGYTF. The CDR3 nucleotides are TGTGCCAGCAGCTTTTGGTTGGAAGGCTATGGCTACACCTTC.

This rearrangement joins TRBV11-1 to TRBJ1-2; the match to TRBD1 covers 8 bases. V shed 5 bases, J shed 7 bases, and the junction held 6 bases outside the gene matches. Germline V gene data show CDR1 as SGHAT and CDR2 as FQDESV (reference sequence). The CDR3 has 13 amino acids. CDR3 nucleotides: TGTGCCAGCAGCCATGGACAGGGTGCTGGCTACACCTTC. Its translation is CASSHGQGAGYTF.

CDR3 DNA: TGTGCCAGCAGTCCGGGACAGTGGTATGGCTACACCTTC. It codes for CASSPGQWYGYTF. The V and J genes are TRBV6-2 or TRBV6-3 and TRBJ1-2; 7 bases map to TRBD1. The germline gives CDR1 MNHEY, CDR2 SVGEGT. The CDR3 has 13 residues. The V segment lost 5 bases and the J segment 5 bases; nucleotides outside the gene matches: 5.

This chain joins TRBV19 and TRBJ2-1, with 9 bases that match TRBD2. The trim removed 3 bases at V and 7 bases at J, leaving 7 bases unmatched. CDR3 length: 15 residues. CDR1 and CDR2 (germline): LNHDA, SQIVND (reference sequence). The CDR3 nucleotides read TGTGCCAGTAGTATTGGACGCAGCGGGAGGAATGAGCAGTTCTTC. Its protein is CASSIGRSGRNEQFF.

The V and J genes are TRBV7-3 and TRBJ2-2; D is unresolved. The CDR3 is 12 amino acids. Trimming took off 1 base at V and 6 bases at J, with 3 bases between the two ends. Germline loops: CDR1 SGHTA, CDR2 FQGTGA. The CDR3 nucleotides are TGTGCCAGCAGCTTAAGGGCCGGGGAGCTGTTTTTT. Encoded protein: CASSLRAGELFF.

This clone was counted between two and nine times. The chain uses TRBV5-4 and TRBJ2-7; 8 bases align to TRBD2. Germline CDR1 reads SGHNT; CDR2 reads YYREEE (reference sequence). J lost 3 bases, V lost 4 bases, and 12 bases had no gene match. This CDR3 has 16 residues. This chain's CDR3 is CASSREGGAAVYEQYF. The CDR3 nucleotides are TGTGCCAGCAGCCGGGAGGGCGGGGCCGCCGTCTACGAGCAGTACTTC. Full variable domain (missing parts from reference TRBV5-4 and TRBJ2-7): ETGVTQSPTHLIKTRGQQVTLRCSSQSGHNTVSWYQQALGQGPQFIFQYYREEENGRGNFPPRFSGLQFPNYSSELNVNALELDDSALYLCASSREGGAAVYEQYFGPGTRLTVT.